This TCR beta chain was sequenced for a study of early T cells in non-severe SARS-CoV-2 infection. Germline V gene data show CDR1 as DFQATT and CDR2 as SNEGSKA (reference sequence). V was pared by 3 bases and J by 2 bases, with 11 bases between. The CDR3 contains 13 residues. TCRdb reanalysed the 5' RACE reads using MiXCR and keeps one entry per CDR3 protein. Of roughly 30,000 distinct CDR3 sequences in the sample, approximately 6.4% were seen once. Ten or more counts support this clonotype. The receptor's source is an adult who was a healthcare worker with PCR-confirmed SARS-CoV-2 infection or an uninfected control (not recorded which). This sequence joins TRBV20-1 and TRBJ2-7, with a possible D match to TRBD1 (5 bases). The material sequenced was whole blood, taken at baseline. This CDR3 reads CSASGQGTYEQYF. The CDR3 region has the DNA TGCAGTGCTAGTGGGCAGGGTACCTACGAGCAGTACTTC.